This entry features one T cell receptor (beta chain) sequence. The target antigen is unknown. The sample is drawn from a study of human T cells and chemical hapten exposure. Study results and caveats: The study found that DPC sensitization did not change TCRs above 1 in 1000 frequency. Expanded TCRs grouped into significantly more large CDR3 similarity clusters than controls produced.

Time point: pre-sensitization, week 0. Described treatment: therapeutic diphenylcyclopropenone sensitization with weekly scalp DPC. As the library was built, unique molecular identifiers were attached to individual cDNA molecules. MiXCR was run by TCRdb on the RACE reads, yielding one entry per CDR3 protein. The data contain more than 85,000 distinct CDR3 sequences, 8.5% of them singletons. The germline CDR1 and CDR2 sequences are MDHEN and SYDVKM. V was shortened by 6 bases and J by 7 bases, with 15 bases between the two germline ends. CDR3 size: 14 residues. This chain connects TRBV28 to TRBJ2-2; no clear D gene. The receptor was derived from a middle-aged man with alopecia areata. Some clones in this sample may be carry-over from other donors' samples. Material: whole blood, obtained in connection with sensitization to the hapten diphenylcyclopropenone (DPC). The CDR3 sequence: CASRTTSGHGELFF. Here the CDR3 DNA reads TGTGCCAGCAGAACTACGTCGGGTCACGGGGAGCTGTTTTTT. The variable domain in full, with the rest retrieved from reference TRBV28 and TRBJ2-2, is DVKVTQSSRYLVKRTGEKVFLECVQDMDHENMFWYRQDPGLGLRLIYFSYDVKMKEKGDIPEGYSVSREKKERFSLILESASTNQTSMYLCASRTTSGHGELFFGEGSRLTVL.